One and the same sample provided the 3 T cell receptor beta chains below, sequenced in a study of blood T cell repertoires in COVID-19. The data were produced by immunoSEQ multiplex PCR, yet TCRdb's version contains in-frame clones alone and is incomplete. Here the sample spans fewer than 250,000 clones, approximately 80% being singletons. The specimen sequenced was peripheral blood. All receptors come from a man aged 25-45 years with active or convalescent COVID-19.

The rearrangement links TRBV2 to TRBJ2-1; 12 bases line up with TRBD1. Trimming at V came to 5 bases and at J to 8 bases, leaving 4 bases not matched to a gene. CDR1 SNHLY and CDR2 FYNNEI come from the germline V gene. The CDR3 is made up of 14 amino acids. Written as DNA, the CDR3 is TGTGCCAGCAGTAGGGACAGGGGGCTGGATGAGCAGTTCTTC. Protein sequence: CASSRDRGLDEQFF.

V gene TRBV7-9 combines with J gene TRBJ1-1; D is undetermined. The CDR3 is made up of 14 amino acids. V was clipped by 0 bases and J by 5 bases, with 10 bases between them. Germline lookup yields CDR1 SEHNR and CDR2 FQNEAQ (reference sequence). The CDR3 nucleotides are TGTGCCAGCAGCTTAGCGCGAAGTGGTACTGAAGCTTTCTTT. Translation: CASSLARSGTEAFF.

The chain is built from TRBV9 and TRBJ2-5; 10 nucleotides align to TRBD2. CDR3 length equals 14 residues. V lost 4 bases, J lost 3 bases, and 3 bases stayed unmatched. The V gene's germline CDR1 is SGDLS and CDR2 YYNGEE. As DNA, the CDR3 is TGTGCCAGCAGCTTCGGACTAGCGGAAGAGACCCAGTACTTC. Its protein is CASSFGLAEETQYF.